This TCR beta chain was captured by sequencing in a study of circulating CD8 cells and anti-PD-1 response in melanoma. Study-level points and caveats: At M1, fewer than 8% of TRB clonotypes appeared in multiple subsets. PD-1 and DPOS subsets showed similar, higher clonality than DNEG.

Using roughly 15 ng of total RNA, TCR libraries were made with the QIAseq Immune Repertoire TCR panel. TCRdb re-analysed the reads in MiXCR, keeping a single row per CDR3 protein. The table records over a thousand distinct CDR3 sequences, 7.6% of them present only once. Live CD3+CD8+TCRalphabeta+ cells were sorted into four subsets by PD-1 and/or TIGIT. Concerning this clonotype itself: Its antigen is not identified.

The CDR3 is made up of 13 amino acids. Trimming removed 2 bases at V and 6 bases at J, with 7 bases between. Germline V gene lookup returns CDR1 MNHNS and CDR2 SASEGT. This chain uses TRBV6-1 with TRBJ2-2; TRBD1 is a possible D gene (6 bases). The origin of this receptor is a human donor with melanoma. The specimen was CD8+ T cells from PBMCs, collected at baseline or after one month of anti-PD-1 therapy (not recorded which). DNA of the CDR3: TGTGCCAGCAGTGAACCAGGGGCCGGGGAGCTGTTTTTT. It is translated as CASSEPGAGELFF.